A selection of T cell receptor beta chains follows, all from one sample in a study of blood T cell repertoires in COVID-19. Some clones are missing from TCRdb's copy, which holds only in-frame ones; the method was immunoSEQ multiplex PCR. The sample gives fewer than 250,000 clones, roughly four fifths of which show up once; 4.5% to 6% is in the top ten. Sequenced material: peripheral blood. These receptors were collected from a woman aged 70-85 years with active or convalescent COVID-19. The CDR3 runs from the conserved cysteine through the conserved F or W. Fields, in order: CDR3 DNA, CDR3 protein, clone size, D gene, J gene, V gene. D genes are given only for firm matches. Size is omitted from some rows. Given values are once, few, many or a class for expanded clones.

CDR3 DNA: TGTGCCAGTATACTCGGGACACAATCTTACACTGAAGCTTTCTTT
CDR3 protein: CASILGTQSYTEAFF
clone size: .
D gene: .
J gene: TRBJ1-1
V gene: TRBV19

CDR3 DNA: TGTGCGGGCGGGAGGGCCCTCTCTGGGGCCAACGTCCTGACTTTC
CDR3 protein: CAGGRALSGANVLTF
clone size: .
D gene: TRBD2
J gene: TRBJ2-6
V gene: TRBV7-6

CDR3 DNA: TGTGCCAGCTCACCGTGGGGGCTAGGGACTAGCGGGAGCTCCTACAATGAGCAGTTCTTC
CDR3 protein: CASSPWGLGTSGSSYNEQFF
clone size: .
D gene: TRBD2
J gene: TRBJ2-1
V gene: TRBV18

CDR3 DNA: TGTGCCAGCTCACTCCGGGGGGGTATCGACTATGGCTACACCTTC
CDR3 protein: CASSLRGGIDYGYTF
clone size: .
D gene: .
J gene: TRBJ1-2
V gene: TRBV18

CDR3 DNA: TGTGCCAGCAGCTCCCTAGGAGACTACGAGCAGTACTTC
CDR3 protein: CASSSLGDYEQYF
clone size: .
D gene: .
J gene: TRBJ2-7
V gene: TRBV27

CDR3 DNA: TGTGCCAGCAGCGTACGGCGGGAGGTTGTAACAGATACGCAGTATTTT
CDR3 protein: CASSVRREVVTDTQYF
clone size: .
D gene: TRBD2
J gene: TRBJ2-3
V gene: TRBV9

CDR3 DNA: TGTGCCAGCAGTTTATTTCCCAGGGTGGGCGAGCAGTACTTC
CDR3 protein: CASSLFPRVGEQYF
clone size: .
D gene: .
J gene: TRBJ2-7
V gene: TRBV27

CDR3 DNA: TGTGCCAGCAGTTTAAAGGGGGCAAATGAGCAGTTCTTC
CDR3 protein: CASSLKGANEQFF
clone size: .
D gene: TRBD1
J gene: TRBJ2-1
V gene: TRBV27

CDR3 DNA: TGTGCCAGCAGCCAAGGACTAGCGGAGCATTACGAGCAGTACTTC
CDR3 protein: CASSQGLAEHYEQYF
clone size: .
D gene: TRBD2
J gene: TRBJ2-7
V gene: TRBV5-5

CDR3 DNA: TGTGCCAGCAGGAGCGGGAGAATTGGGAATGAGCAGTTCTTC
CDR3 protein: CASRSGRIGNEQFF
clone size: .
D gene: TRBD2
J gene: TRBJ2-1
V gene: TRBV7-3

CDR3 DNA: TGTGCCAGCAGTCCTCTGACAGGGGGCCAGGATCTCTATGGCTACACCTTC
CDR3 protein: CASSPLTGGQDLYGYTF
clone size: .
D gene: TRBD1
J gene: TRBJ1-2
V gene: TRBV27

CDR3 DNA: TGTGCCATCAGTGTGAGGGCTAGCGGGGGAAATGAGCAGTTCTTC
CDR3 protein: CAISVRASGGNEQFF
clone size: .
D gene: TRBD2
J gene: TRBJ2-1
V gene: TRBV10-3

CDR3 DNA: TGTGCCATCAGTGAGTCGGTCTCACTCACAGATACGCAGTATTTT
CDR3 protein: CAISESVSLTDTQYF
clone size: .
D gene: .
J gene: TRBJ2-3
V gene: TRBV10-3

CDR3 DNA: TGTGCCAGCTCACCGGGACTAGCGGGAGTTTACAATGAGCAGTTCTTC
CDR3 protein: CASSPGLAGVYNEQFF
clone size: .
D gene: TRBD2
J gene: TRBJ2-1
V gene: TRBV18

CDR3 DNA: TGTGCCAGCAGTTACTCCGCTAGGAGAGAGACCCAGTACTTC
CDR3 protein: CASSYSARRETQYF
clone size: few
D gene: .
J gene: TRBJ2-5
V gene: TRBV6-6

CDR3 DNA: TGTGCCAGCAAGGCGCTCCCGGGCACCGGGGAGCTGTTTTTT
CDR3 protein: CASKALPGTGELFF
clone size: .
D gene: .
J gene: TRBJ2-2
V gene: TRBV25-1